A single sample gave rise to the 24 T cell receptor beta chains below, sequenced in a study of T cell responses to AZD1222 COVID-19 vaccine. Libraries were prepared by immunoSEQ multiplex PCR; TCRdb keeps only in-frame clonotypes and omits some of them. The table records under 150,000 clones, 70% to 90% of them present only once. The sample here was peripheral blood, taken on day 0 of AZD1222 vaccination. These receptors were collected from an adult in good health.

In nucleotides, the CDR3 is TGTGCCAGCAGCCCGAACAAACGGACTTCACCGAATTACAATGAGCAGTTCTTC. Its translation is CASSPNKRTSPNYNEQFF. The chain links TRBV9 to TRBJ2-1; the D gene is possibly TRBD2 (5 bases). V was clipped by 4 bases and J by 4 bases, with 24 bases between them. CDR3 length equals 18 residues. CDR1 is SGDLS, CDR2 YYNGEE, per germline.

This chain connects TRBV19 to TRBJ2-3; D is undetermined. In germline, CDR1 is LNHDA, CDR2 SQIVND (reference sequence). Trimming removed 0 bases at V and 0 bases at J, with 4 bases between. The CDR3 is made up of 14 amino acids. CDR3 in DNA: TGTGCCAGTAGTATAGATATTAGCACAGATACGCAGTATTTT. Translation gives CASSIDISTDTQYF. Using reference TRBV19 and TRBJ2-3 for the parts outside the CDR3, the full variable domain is DGGITQSPKYLFRKEGQNVTLSCEQNLNHDAMYWYRQDPGQGLRLIYYSQIVNDFQKGDIAEGYSVSREKKESFPLTVTSAQKNPTAFYLCASSIDISTDTQYFGPGTRLTVL.

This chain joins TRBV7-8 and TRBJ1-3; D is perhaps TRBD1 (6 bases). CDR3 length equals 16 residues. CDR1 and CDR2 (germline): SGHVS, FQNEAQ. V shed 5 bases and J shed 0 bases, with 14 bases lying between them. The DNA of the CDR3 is TGTGCCAGCAGCCTAGGGGGTTCCTCCTCTGGAAACACCATATATTTT. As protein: CASSLGGSSSGNTIYF.

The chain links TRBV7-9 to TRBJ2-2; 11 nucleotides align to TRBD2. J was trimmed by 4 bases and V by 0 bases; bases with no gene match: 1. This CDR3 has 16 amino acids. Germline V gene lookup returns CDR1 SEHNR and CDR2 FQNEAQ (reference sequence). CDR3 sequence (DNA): TGTGCCAGCAGCTTAGCGACTAGCGGGACCACCGGGGAGCTGTTTTTT. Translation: CASSLATSGTTGELFF.

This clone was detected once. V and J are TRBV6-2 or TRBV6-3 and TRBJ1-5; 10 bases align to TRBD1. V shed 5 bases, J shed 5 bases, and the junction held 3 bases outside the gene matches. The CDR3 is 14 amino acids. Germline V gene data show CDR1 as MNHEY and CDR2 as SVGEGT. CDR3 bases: TGTGCCAGCAGTGACGGACAGGGGGATCAGCCCCAGCATTTT. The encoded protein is CASSDGQGDQPQHF.

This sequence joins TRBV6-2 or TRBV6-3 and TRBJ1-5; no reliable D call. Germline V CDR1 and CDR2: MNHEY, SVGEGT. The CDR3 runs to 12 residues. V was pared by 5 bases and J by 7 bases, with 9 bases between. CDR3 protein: CASSRLGQPQHF. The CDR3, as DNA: TGTGCCAGCAGTCGGCTGGGGCAGCCCCAGCATTTT.

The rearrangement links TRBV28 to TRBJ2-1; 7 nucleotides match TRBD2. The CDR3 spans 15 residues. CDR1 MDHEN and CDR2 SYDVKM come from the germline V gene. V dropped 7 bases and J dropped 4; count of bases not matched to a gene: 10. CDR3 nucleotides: TGTGCCAGCATGGCAACGGGAGGTTCATACAATGAGCAGTTCTTC. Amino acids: CASMATGGSYNEQFF. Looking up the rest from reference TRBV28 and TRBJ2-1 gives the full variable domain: DVKVTQSSRYLVKRTGEKVFLECVQDMDHENMFWYRQDPGLGLRLIYFSYDVKMKEKGDIPEGYSVSREKKERFSLILESASTNQTSMYLCASMATGGSYNEQFFGPGTRLTVL.

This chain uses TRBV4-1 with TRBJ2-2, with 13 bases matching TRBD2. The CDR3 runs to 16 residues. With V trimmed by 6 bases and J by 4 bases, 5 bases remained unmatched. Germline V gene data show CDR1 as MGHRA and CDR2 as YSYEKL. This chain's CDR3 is CASSSTSGRGTGELFF. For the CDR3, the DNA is TGCGCCAGCAGTTCCACTAGCGGGAGGGGCACCGGGGAGCTGTTTTTT.

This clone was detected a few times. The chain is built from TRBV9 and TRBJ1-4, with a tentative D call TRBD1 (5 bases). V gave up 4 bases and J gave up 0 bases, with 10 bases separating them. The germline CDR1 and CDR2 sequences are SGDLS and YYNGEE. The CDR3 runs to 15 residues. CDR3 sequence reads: CASSPDSATNEKLFF. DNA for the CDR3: TGTGCCAGCAGCCCCGACAGTGCAACTAATGAAAAACTGTTTTTT. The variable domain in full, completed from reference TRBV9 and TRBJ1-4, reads DSGVTQTPKHLITATGQRVTLRCSPRSGDLSVYWYQQSLDQGLQFLIQYYNGEERAKGNILERFSAQQFPDLHSELNLSSLELGDSALYFCASSPDSATNEKLFFGSGTQLSVL.

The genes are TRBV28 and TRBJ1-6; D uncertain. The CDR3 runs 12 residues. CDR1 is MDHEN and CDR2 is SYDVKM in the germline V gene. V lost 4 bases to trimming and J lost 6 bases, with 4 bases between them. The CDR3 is CASSSGNSPLHF. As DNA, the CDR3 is TGTGCCAGCAGTTCGGGTAATTCACCCCTCCACTTT.

CDR3 nucleotide sequence: TGTGCCAGCAGCTTACAAAGGACTAGCGGGAGGAGTGAGCAGTACTTC. It yields the protein CASSLQRTSGRSEQYF. The chain is built from TRBV5-4 and TRBJ2-7; 14 positions agree with TRBD2. CDR3 length equals 16 residues. Germline V gene sequence: CDR1 SGHNT, CDR2 YYREEE (reference sequence). The V gene end was trimmed by 2 bases and the J gene end by 7 bases; junction bases not matched to a gene: 8.

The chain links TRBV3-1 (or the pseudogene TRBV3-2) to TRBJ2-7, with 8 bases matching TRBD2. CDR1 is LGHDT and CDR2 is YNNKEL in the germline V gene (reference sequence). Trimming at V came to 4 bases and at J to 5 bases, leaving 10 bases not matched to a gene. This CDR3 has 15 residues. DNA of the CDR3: TGTGCCAGCAGCCCGTTCACTAGCGGTACGCACGAGCAGTACTTC. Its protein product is CASSPFTSGTHEQYF.

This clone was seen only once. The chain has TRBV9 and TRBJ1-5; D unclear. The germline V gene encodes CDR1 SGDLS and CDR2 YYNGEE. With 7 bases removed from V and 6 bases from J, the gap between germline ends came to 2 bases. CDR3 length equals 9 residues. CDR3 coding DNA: TGTGCCAGCGGTCAGCCCCAGCATTTT. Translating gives CASGQPQHF.

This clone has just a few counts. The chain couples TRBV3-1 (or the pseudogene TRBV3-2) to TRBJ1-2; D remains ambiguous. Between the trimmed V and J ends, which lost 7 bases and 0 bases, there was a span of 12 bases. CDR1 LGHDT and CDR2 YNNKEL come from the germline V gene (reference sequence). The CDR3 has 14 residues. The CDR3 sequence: CASTPSPANYGYTF. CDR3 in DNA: TGTGCCAGCACCCCCAGTCCAGCTAACTATGGCTACACCTTC.

The CDR3 reads CASSFPLGLQGYNEQFF. The CDR3 DNA is TGTGCCAGCAGCTTCCCGCTCGGGTTACAGGGGTACAATGAGCAGTTCTTC. V usage is TRBV11-3 and J usage is TRBJ2-1, with 7 bases aligning to TRBD1. The V gene's germline CDR1 is SGHNT and CDR2 YENEEA. V shed 3 bases, J shed 4 bases, and the junction held 12 bases outside the gene matches. This CDR3 has 17 amino acids. Together with reference TRBV11-3 and TRBJ2-1, the CDR3 gives the full variable domain: EAGVVQSPRYKIIEKKQPVAFWCNPISGHNTLYWYLQNLGQGPELLIRYENEEAVDDSQLPKDRFSAERLKGVDSTLKIQPAELGDSAVYLCASSFPLGLQGYNEQFFGPGTRLTVL.

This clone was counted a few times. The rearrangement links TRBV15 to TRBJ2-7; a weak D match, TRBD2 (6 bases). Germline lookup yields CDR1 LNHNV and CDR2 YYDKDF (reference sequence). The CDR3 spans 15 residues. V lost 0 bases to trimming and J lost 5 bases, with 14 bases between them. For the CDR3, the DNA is TGTGCCACCAGCAGAGATCGCGACGGGAGCAACGAGCAGTACTTC. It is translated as CATSRDRDGSNEQYF. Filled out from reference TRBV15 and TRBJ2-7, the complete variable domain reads DAMVIQNPRYQVTQFGKPVTLSCSQTLNHNVMYWYQQKSSQAPKLLFHYYDKDFNNEADTPDNFQSRRPNTSFCFLDIRSPGLGDTAMYLCATSRDRDGSNEQYFGPGTRLTVT.

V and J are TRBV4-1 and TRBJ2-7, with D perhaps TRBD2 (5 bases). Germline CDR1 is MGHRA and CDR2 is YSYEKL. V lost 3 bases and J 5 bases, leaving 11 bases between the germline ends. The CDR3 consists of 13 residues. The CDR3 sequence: CASSHPGGDEQYF. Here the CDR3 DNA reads TGCGCCAGCAGCCACCCTGGAGGAGACGAGCAGTACTTC.

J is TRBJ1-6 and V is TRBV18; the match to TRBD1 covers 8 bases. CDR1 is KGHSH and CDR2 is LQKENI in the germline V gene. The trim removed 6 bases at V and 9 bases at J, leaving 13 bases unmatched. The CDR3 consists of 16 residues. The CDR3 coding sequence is TGTGCCAGCTCGGCGCTCGGGACAGGCGGTAGTTCACCCCTCCACTTT. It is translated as CASSALGTGGSSPLHF.

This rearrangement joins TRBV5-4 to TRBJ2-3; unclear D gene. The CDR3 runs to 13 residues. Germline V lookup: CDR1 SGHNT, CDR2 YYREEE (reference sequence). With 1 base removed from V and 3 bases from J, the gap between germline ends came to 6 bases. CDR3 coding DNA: TGTGCCAGCAGCTTGCTGGGTACAGATACGCAGTATTTT. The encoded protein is CASSLLGTDTQYF.

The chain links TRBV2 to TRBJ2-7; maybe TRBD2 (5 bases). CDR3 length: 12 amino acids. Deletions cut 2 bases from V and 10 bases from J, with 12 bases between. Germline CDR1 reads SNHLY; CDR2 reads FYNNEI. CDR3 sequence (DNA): TGTGCCAGCAGTGAAACGAGGGTTGAACAGTACTTC. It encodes CASSETRVEQYF.

The DNA of the CDR3 is TGTGCCAGCAGCACCCGACCACTCGGCTACGATGGCTACACCTTC. Encoded protein: CASSTRPLGYDGYTF. This sequence joins TRBV9 and TRBJ1-2, with unresolved D. Looked up from germline, CDR1 is SGDLS and CDR2 is YYNGEE. The CDR3 runs to 15 residues. V gave up 4 bases and J gave up 6 bases, with 19 bases separating them.

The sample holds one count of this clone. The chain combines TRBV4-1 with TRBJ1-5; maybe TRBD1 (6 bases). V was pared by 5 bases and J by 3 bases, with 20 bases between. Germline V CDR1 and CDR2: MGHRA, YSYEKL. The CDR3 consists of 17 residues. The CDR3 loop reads CASSFKVAGDFNQPQHF. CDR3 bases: TGCGCCAGCAGCTTCAAGGTGGCAGGGGACTTCAATCAGCCCCAGCATTTT.

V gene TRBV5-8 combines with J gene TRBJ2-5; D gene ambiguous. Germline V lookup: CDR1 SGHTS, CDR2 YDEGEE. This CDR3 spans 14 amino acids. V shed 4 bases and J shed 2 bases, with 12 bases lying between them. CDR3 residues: CASSHRVAQETQYF. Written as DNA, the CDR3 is TGTGCCAGCAGCCACCGGGTCGCACAAGAGACCCAGTACTTC.

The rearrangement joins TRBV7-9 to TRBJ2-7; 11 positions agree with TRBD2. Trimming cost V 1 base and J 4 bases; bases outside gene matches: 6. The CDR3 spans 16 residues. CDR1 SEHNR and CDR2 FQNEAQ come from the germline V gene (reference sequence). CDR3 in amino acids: CASSLDRLAGYYEQYF. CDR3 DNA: TGTGCCAGCAGCTTAGATCGACTAGCGGGATATTACGAGCAGTACTTC.